This TCR beta chain was retrieved from a study of OX40 agonist ivuxolimab in advanced cancers. Study-wide context: Dose-escalation patients' cancers were hepatocellular carcinoma, melanoma, renal cell or head and neck cancer.

The assay was immunoSEQ multiplex PCR, and TCRdb's table has in-frame clones only and misses some. The sample yields about 34,000 clones, around 90% seen once. Prior autoimmune disease or systemic immunosuppression barred patients. Findings and limits, study-wide: Within 6 weeks, CD4+ and CD8+ blood T cells expanded clonally at 0.1 to 3.0 mg/kg. Some nonresponders additionally presented with little normalized T-cell clonal expansion.

As regards this clone: The antigen remains unidentified.

The CDR3 has 15 residues. With 3 bases removed from V and 4 bases from J, the gap between germline ends came to 15 bases. The V gene's germline CDR1 is MNHEY and CDR2 SMNVEV (reference sequence). V usage is TRBV27 and J usage is TRBJ1-1, with D maybe TRBD1 (6 bases). The receptor was isolated from an adult with an advanced solid tumor such as melanoma, head and neck, liver or kidney cancer. Source: CD4+ or CD8+ T cells sorted from blood, taken in a trial of the OX40 agonist ivuxolimab. The CDR3 loop is CASSLPGTGRTEAFF. The CDR3 nucleotides read TGTGCCAGCAGTTTGCCCGGTACAGGGCGCACTGAAGCTTTCTTT.